These 27 T cell receptor beta chains were sequenced from one sample in a study of cytotoxic CD8 clonotypes in ibrutinib-treated CLL. Libraries were prepared by immunoSEQ multiplex PCR; TCRdb keeps only in-frame clonotypes and omits some of them. The sample holds roughly 51,000 clones, 53% seen once. Sequences were derived from PBMCs, sampled after 12 months of ibrutinib treatment. The receptors stem from a human donor with chronic lymphocytic leukemia.

This clone has a handful of counts. The chain employs TRBV4-2 and TRBJ2-7; 9 nucleotides match TRBD1. CDR3 length: 14 residues. The V and J ends lost 0 bases and 10 bases, in that order; junction bases with no gene match: 7. Germline lookup yields CDR1 LGHNA and CDR2 YNFKEQ. CDR3 protein: CASSQDRTGVDQYF. CDR3 sequence (DNA): TGTGCCAGCAGCCAAGATAGGACAGGGGTGGATCAGTACTTC.

The V gene is TRBV2, the J gene TRBJ1-5; D ambiguous. V was cut by 6 bases and J by 6 bases, with 12 bases left in between. The CDR3 has 13 amino acids. CDR1 is SNHLY, CDR2 FYNNEI, per germline. The CDR3 DNA reads TGTGCCAGCAGACGGAACGTTCGTCAGCCCCAGCATTTT. It codes for CASRRNVRQPQHF.

This clone occurred a few times. The chain is built from TRBV6-6 and TRBJ2-7; the match to TRBD1 covers 8 bases. CDR3 length equals 14 residues. Germline CDR1 MNHNY, CDR2 SVGAGI (reference sequence). After removal of 4 bases from V and 4 bases from J, the junction contained 6 bases not matched to a gene. DNA of the CDR3: TGTGCCAGCAGTTCCGGGACAGGACTATACGAGCAGTACTTC. Its translation is CASSSGTGLYEQYF.

The gene calls are TRBV9 and TRBJ2-7; 16 bases align to TRBD2. The germline gives CDR1 SGDLS, CDR2 YYNGEE. V lost 2 bases, J lost 5 bases, and 7 bases stayed unmatched. This CDR3 region has 17 residues. CDR3 sequence: CASSVGTSGRAPDEQYF. As DNA, the CDR3 is TGTGCCAGCAGCGTCGGGACTAGCGGGAGGGCCCCCGACGAGCAGTACTTC.

The chain joins TRBV7-9 to TRBJ2-5; D is unresolved. This CDR3 contains 13 residues. The V gene's germline CDR1 is SEHNR and CDR2 FQNEAQ (reference sequence). V dropped 6 bases and J dropped 5 bases, with 13 bases sitting between them. CDR3 nucleotides: TGTGCCAGCAGTAGGTCAGGTGGCGAGACCCAGTACTTC. Encoded protein: CASSRSGGETQYF.

The chain combines TRBV5-1 with TRBJ2-7, with a possible D match to TRBD2 (5 bases). Germline V gene data show CDR1 as SGHRS and CDR2 as YFSETQ. This CDR3 region has 15 residues. V lost 4 bases and J lost 0, with 14 bases in between. CDR3 region: CASSLGVTSSYEQYF. The DNA of the CDR3 is TGCGCCAGCAGCCTCGGGGTGACCAGCTCCTACGAGCAGTACTTC.

The CDR3: CASSQARLAGENEQFF. The CDR3, as DNA: TGCGCCAGCAGCCAAGCCAGACTAGCGGGAGAGAATGAGCAGTTCTTC. The V and J genes are TRBV4-1 and TRBJ2-1; 12 positions match TRBD2. Germline V gives CDR1 MGHRA, CDR2 YSYEKL. V trimming: 1 base; J trimming: 7 bases; junction bases outside the gene matches: 5. CDR3 size: 16 residues.

CDR3 nucleotides: TGTGCCAGTAGAAGCCGTGGGTACACTGAAGCTTTCTTT. It translates to CASRSRGYTEAFF. This chain uses TRBV19 with TRBJ1-1; D not certain. CDR1 and CDR2 (germline): LNHDA, SQIVND (reference sequence). The CDR3 runs 13 residues. V was clipped by 6 bases and J by 3 bases, with 11 bases between them.

The genes are TRBV2 and TRBJ1-5; D call uncertain. This CDR3 is built from 14 residues. With 2 bases removed from V and 4 bases from J, the gap between germline ends came to 9 bases. CDR1 SNHLY and CDR2 FYNNEI come from the germline V gene. The CDR3 DNA is TGTGCCAGCAGTGAAAGGTTTGGGAATCAGCCCCAGCATTTT. Translated: CASSERFGNQPQHF.

This clone was observed a handful of times. The chain links TRBV11-3 to TRBJ2-1; TRBD2 matches at 11 bases. V shed 5 bases and J 6 bases; nucleotides not matched to a gene: 15. This CDR3 has 18 residues. Germline V lookup: CDR1 SGHNT, CDR2 YENEEA. CDR3: CASSPGLADPRNSNEQFF. The CDR3 DNA reads as TGTGCCAGCAGCCCGGGACTAGCGGACCCTCGGAATAGCAATGAGCAGTTCTTC.

This clone showed up just a few times. The J gene is TRBJ1-1, the V gene TRBV6-6; 7 nucleotides agree with TRBD1. The J segment lost 1 base and the V segment lost 6 bases, leaving 8 bases of the junction unmatched. CDR3 length equals 15 residues. Germline-derived CDR1 and CDR2 are MNHNY and SVGAGI (reference sequence). The chain's CDR3 is CASSRTGASNTEAFF. The CDR3 DNA reads TGTGCCAGCAGCCGGACAGGTGCCTCGAACACTGAAGCTTTCTTT.

The chain joins TRBV4-1 to TRBJ2-7; no clear D. Germline V gives CDR1 MGHRA, CDR2 YSYEKL. The CDR3 runs 16 residues. Between the trimmed V and J ends, which lost 0 bases and 4 bases, there was a span of 16 bases. CDR3 amino acids: CASSQDIARASYEQYF. In DNA, the CDR3 is TGCGCCAGCAGCCAAGATATAGCCCGGGCTTCGTACGAGCAGTACTTC.

V usage is TRBV28 and J usage is TRBJ1-2; D may be TRBD1 (6 bases). Germline V gene sequence: CDR1 MDHEN, CDR2 SYDVKM. This CDR3 region has 17 residues. V lost 5 bases and J lost 5, with 24 bases in between. Here the CDR3 DNA reads TGTGCCAGCAGTCCCGGCTCGGGGGGGGCTGAATTGTATGGCTACACCTTC. Translated, it gives CASSPGSGGAELYGYTF.

J is TRBJ2-2 and V is TRBV27; 8 positions match TRBD1. The CDR3 sequence is 16 residues long. The J segment lost 0 bases and the V segment lost 5 bases, leaving 5 bases of the junction unmatched. Germline V gene data show CDR1 as MNHEY and CDR2 as SMNVEV (reference sequence). In DNA form, the CDR3 reads TGTGCCAGCAGTAGACAGGGGATCCCGAACACCGGGGAGCTGTTTTTT. It yields the protein CASSRQGIPNTGELFF.

The chain combines TRBV19 with TRBJ2-4, with TRBD1 matching 7 bases. V lost 7 bases to trimming and J lost 1 base; unmatched junction nucleotides: 7. CDR3 length: 15 residues. Germline CDR1 and CDR2: LNHDA and SQIVND (reference sequence). The DNA for the CDR3 is TGTGCCAGTACTTCGACAGGGAACGCCAAAAACATTCAGTACTTC. Its protein is CASTSTGNAKNIQYF.

The chain joins TRBV6-1 to TRBJ2-1; 8 bases match TRBD2. The CDR3 covers 16 residues. J gave up 6 bases and V 4 bases, and 11 bases lay outside the gene matches. The V gene's germline CDR1 is MNHNS and CDR2 SASEGT. The CDR3 region has the DNA TGTGCCAGCAGTGTACAGATCCTAGCGGGCAGCAATGAGCAGTTCTTC. Amino acid sequence: CASSVQILAGSNEQFF.

This clone was seen a handful of times. The genes are TRBV18 and TRBJ2-5; D remains ambiguous. V lost 2 bases and J lost 4, with 5 bases in between. The V gene's germline CDR1 is KGHSH and CDR2 LQKENI. This CDR3 region has 12 residues. Here the CDR3 DNA reads TGTGCCAGCTCACCAGACATAGAGACCCAGTACTTC. It encodes CASSPDIETQYF.

The rearrangement joins TRBV2 to TRBJ1-5; possible D gene TRBD1, 5 bases. V was pared by 6 bases and J by 0 bases, with 12 bases between. Germline V CDR1 and CDR2: SNHLY, FYNNEI. This CDR3 is built from 15 residues. The CDR3 DNA reads TGTGCCAGCAGGCTGGGGCCTTATAGCAATCAGCCCCAGCATTTT. Encoded protein: CASRLGPYSNQPQHF.

This clone was seen more than once but under ten times. The CDR3 spells CASSQTGSSYEQYF. The CDR3 coding sequence is TGTGCCAGCAGCCAAACCGGAAGCTCCTACGAGCAGTACTTC. The gene calls are TRBV7-6 and TRBJ2-7, with D uncertain. Germline assignment: CDR1 SGHVS and CDR2 FNYEAQ. The CDR3 spans 14 residues. Trimming took 5 bases from V and 0 from J, leaving 11 bases between them.

J is TRBJ2-5 and V is TRBV5-1; TRBD2 agrees at 7 bases. CDR3 length: 15 amino acids. Losses at the gene ends were 0 bases for V and 5 bases for J; bases not matched to a gene: 7. Germline V lookup: CDR1 SGHRS, CDR2 YFSETQ. The DNA of the CDR3 is TGCGCCAGCAGCTTGGCCAGGACTAGTACTGAGACCCAGTACTTC. Its translation: CASSLARTSTETQYF. Using reference TRBV5-1 and TRBJ2-5 for the parts outside the CDR3, the full variable domain is KAGVTQTPRYLIKTRGQQVTLSCSPISGHRSVSWYQQTPGQGLQFLFEYFSETQRNKGNFPGRFSGRQFSNSRSEMNVSTLELGDSALYLCASSLARTSTETQYFGPGTRLLVL.

The chain recombines TRBV30 with TRBJ1-1; D remains ambiguous. Germline V CDR1 and CDR2: GTSNPN, SVGIG (reference sequence). Trimming left V 0 bases short and J 2 bases short, with 7 bases between. CDR3 length equals 13 residues. The CDR3 is CAWSVWRNTEAFF. The CDR3 DNA sequence: TGTGCCTGGAGTGTATGGCGAAACACTGAAGCTTTCTTT.

This clone occurred once. This CDR3 is CASARQSNQPQHF. The CDR3 bases are TGTGCCAGCGCGCGACAAAGCAATCAGCCCCAGCATTTT. The V and J genes are TRBV2 and TRBJ1-5, with D hard to call. V shed 8 bases and J shed 1 base, with 9 bases lying between them. The CDR3 covers 13 residues. Germline lookup yields CDR1 SNHLY and CDR2 FYNNEI.

In its sample, this clone was seen a few times. The chain employs TRBV23-1 and TRBJ1-1; no definite D call. TRBV23-1 is recorded as an ORF, its role being uncertain. V lost 4 bases to trimming and J lost 2 bases, with 11 bases between them. CDR3 length: 14 residues. The CDR3 loop reads CASSRPGSNTEAFF. The CDR3 coding sequence is TGCGCCAGCAGTCGACCGGGATCCAACACTGAAGCTTTCTTT.

V usage is TRBV5-1 and J usage is TRBJ1-3, with TRBD1 matching over 7 bases. Looked up from germline, CDR1 is SGHRS and CDR2 is YFSETQ. The CDR3 has 16 amino acids. The trim removed 4 bases at V and 2 bases at J, leaving 9 bases unmatched. CDR3: CASSVEGASTGNTIYF. The DNA for the CDR3 is TGCGCCAGCAGCGTCGAGGGGGCGAGTACTGGAAACACCATATATTTT.

The gene calls are TRBV6-5 and TRBJ2-2; D gene uncertain. Per the germline V gene, CDR1 is MNHEY and CDR2 is SVGAGI. Trimming removed 0 bases from V and 8 bases from J, with 4 bases in between. The CDR3 has 12 residues. The CDR3 DNA reads TGTGCCAGCAGTTACTCATGGGGGGAGCTGTTTTTT. This gives the protein CASSYSWGELFF.

This clone showed up just a few times. The rearrangement uses TRBV5-1 and TRBJ2-5; no clear D gene. The CDR3 is made up of 11 amino acids. The germline CDR1 and CDR2 sequences are SGHRS and YFSETQ. V was trimmed by 2 bases and J by 5 bases, leaving 4 bases between them. The chain's CDR3 is CASSFTETQYF. The CDR3 DNA sequence: TGCGCCAGCAGCTTTACGGAGACCCAGTACTTC.

This clone was observed once. The chain recombines TRBV15 with TRBJ2-7; 11 bases line up with TRBD1. Germline trimming cut 5 bases from V and 4 bases from J; bases unmatched to any gene: 7. The CDR3 is made up of 15 amino acids. Germline CDR1 reads LNHNV; CDR2 reads YYDKDF (reference sequence). The CDR3 protein is CATSGWDRGAYEQYF. For the CDR3, the DNA is TGTGCCACCAGCGGATGGGACAGGGGGGCGTACGAGCAGTACTTC.